This TCR beta chain was obtained from a study of metastatic and nonmetastatic thyroid tumors. Study as a whole: Repertoire data that came from the blood and tumor or nodule tissue of malignant and benign thyroid patients were compared.

V lost 0 bases, J lost 7 bases, and 12 bases stayed unmatched. CDR1 and CDR2 from the germline V gene are SGHRS and YFSETQ. The CDR3 has 17 amino acids. TCRdb reanalyzed the PCR reads via MiXCR. The sample includes 15,000 or so clones, approximately 24% of them seen just once. This clone was observed many times. Its antigen is undetermined. Prior to thyroid surgery, none of the patients had received any treatment. Overall study findings and caveats: Reported TCR beta diversity, measured in blood and tumor, was significantly higher for malignant thyroid tumors than for benign nodules.

The clonotype comes from a female donor with papillary thyroid cancer or a benign thyroid nodule (not recorded which). Some clones in this sample may be carry-over from other donors' samples. The specimen was tumor tissue. The chain uses TRBV5-1 and TRBJ2-1, with 8 bases that match TRBD2. The CDR3 region is CASSLVSLSGGSNEQFF. DNA of the CDR3: TGCGCCAGCAGCTTGGTTAGTCTCAGCGGGGGTTCAAATGAGCAGTTCTTC.